The 15 T cell receptor beta chains below all came from one sample that was sequenced in a study of T cell responses to AZD1222 COVID-19 vaccine. The data were produced by immunoSEQ multiplex PCR, yet TCRdb's version contains in-frame clones alone and is incomplete. The sample records roughly 51,000 clones, just over 85% being singletons. Sequencing was performed on peripheral blood, taken 28 days after the second AZD1222 dose. The receptor source for this set is an adult who received the AZD1222 COVID-19 vaccine.

The chain carries TRBV5-1 and TRBJ2-3; D unclear. The CDR3 contains 12 residues. The germline V and J ends were trimmed by 5 bases and 6 bases, with 10 bases remaining between them. Germline V gene data show CDR1 as SGHRS and CDR2 as YFSETQ. DNA for the CDR3: TGCGCCAGCAGTCCCCTGGGGGATACGCAGTATTTT. This codes for CASSPLGDTQYF.

The chain is built from TRBV11-2 and TRBJ2-7; weak D call: TRBD2 (6 bases). Germline CDR1 and CDR2: SGHAT and FQNNGV. The CDR3 length is 15 residues. The V end was cut by 2 bases, the J end by 0 bases, with 11 bases between. Written as DNA, the CDR3 is TGTGCCAGCAGCTTACGAGGACTATTCTCCTACGAGCAGTACTTC. Translation gives CASSLRGLFSYEQYF.

V and J are TRBV28 and TRBJ2-2; the D is unclear. V was cut by 6 bases and J by 5 bases, with 13 bases left in between. This CDR3 spans 14 amino acids. Germline CDR1 MDHEN, CDR2 SYDVKM. CDR3 region: CASSLPGRTGELFF. For the CDR3, the DNA is TGTGCCAGCAGCCTCCCGGGTCGTACCGGGGAGCTGTTTTTT. Full variable domain (remainder filled in from reference TRBV28 and TRBJ2-2): DVKVTQSSRYLVKRTGEKVFLECVQDMDHENMFWYRQDPGLGLRLIYFSYDVKMKEKGDIPEGYSVSREKKERFSLILESASTNQTSMYLCASSLPGRTGELFFGEGSRLTVL.

This clone was counted a few times. For the CDR3, the DNA is TGTGCCAGCAGCGAAGCGGGAGCGGGTGAGACCCAGTACTTC. Protein product: CASSEAGAGETQYF. The chain couples TRBV9 to TRBJ2-5; 8 bases map to TRBD2. With V trimmed by 3 bases and J by 5 bases, 6 bases remained unmatched. The CDR3 runs to 14 residues. The germline V gene has CDR1 SGDLS and CDR2 YYNGEE.

The V and J genes are TRBV11-2 and TRBJ1-6, with 7 bases matching TRBD1. Germline trimming cut 4 bases from V and 13 bases from J; bases unmatched to any gene: 16. Germline values: CDR1 SGHAT, CDR2 FQNNGV. The CDR3 contains 16 residues. In nucleotides, the CDR3 is TGTGCCAGCAGCTCCAAGCCCCTACAGGGGACTTTCCCCCTCCACTTT. The encoded protein is CASSSKPLQGTFPLHF.

This chain links TRBV2 with TRBJ1-2, with D perhaps matching TRBD1 (6 bases). The CDR3 sequence is 13 residues long. Germline V gene lookup returns CDR1 SNHLY and CDR2 FYNNEI. V lost 7 bases and J 4 bases, leaving 13 bases between the germline ends. Here the CDR3 reads CASTIQGGYGYTF. The CDR3 DNA is TGTGCCAGCACTATACAGGGAGGCTATGGCTACACCTTC. Full variable domain (rest looked up from reference TRBV2 and TRBJ1-2): EPEVTQTPSHQVTQMGQEVILRCVPISNHLYFYWYRQILGQKVEFLVSFYNNEISEKSEIFDDQFSVERPDGSNFTLKIRSTKLEDSAMYFCASTIQGGYGYTFGSGTRLTVV.

V gene TRBV7-2 combines with J gene TRBJ2-7, with 9 bases matching TRBD2. Germline V gives CDR1 SGHTA, CDR2 FQGNSA. The CDR3 has 16 residues. V lost 1 base to trimming and J lost 0 bases; unmatched junction nucleotides: 4. The CDR3, as DNA: TGTGCCAGCAGCTTAGTACTAGCGGGCCACTCCTACGAGCAGTACTTC. Translation: CASSLVLAGHSYEQYF.

This chain joins TRBV5-8 and TRBJ2-7; tentative D call: TRBD2 (5 bases). The ends were cut back, 0 bases at V and 5 bases at J, with 12 bases in the middle. The CDR3 has 14 residues. In germline, CDR1 is SGHTS, CDR2 YDEGEE. The CDR3 bases are TGTGCCAGCAGCTTGGATGGACTGACGGACGAGCAGTACTTC. Amino acids: CASSLDGLTDEQYF.

J is TRBJ2-7 and V is TRBV19; D might be TRBD1 (7 bases). Germline V gives CDR1 LNHDA, CDR2 SQIVND (reference sequence). The CDR3 extends over 15 amino acids. The V gene lost 5 bases and the J gene lost 0 bases, with 14 bases spanning the gap. The DNA of the CDR3 is TGTGCCAGTAGTGGGGCCAGGGGGGACTCCTACGAGCAGTACTTC. It specifies CASSGARGDSYEQYF. Full variable domain (remainder filled in from reference TRBV19 and TRBJ2-7): DGGITQSPKYLFRKEGQNVTLSCEQNLNHDAMYWYRQDPGQGLRLIYYSQIVNDFQKGDIAEGYSVSREKKESFPLTVTSAQKNPTAFYLCASSGARGDSYEQYFGPGTRLTVT.

The V call is TRBV2, the J call TRBJ2-7, with 10 bases that match TRBD1. CDR1 is SNHLY and CDR2 is FYNNEI in the germline V gene. This CDR3 is built from 13 residues. V lost 9 bases, J lost 9 bases, and 11 bases stayed unmatched. In DNA form, the CDR3 reads TGTGCCAGTATAAAGGACAGGGGGTTTTCGCAGTACTTC. It translates to CASIKDRGFSQYF.

In DNA form, the CDR3 reads TGTGCCAGCAGTGAATTCCATGAGCAGTTCTTC. Its protein product is CASSEFHEQFF. The chain couples TRBV2 to TRBJ2-1; D is uncertain. Germline loops: CDR1 SNHLY, CDR2 FYNNEI. The CDR3 covers 11 residues. V lost 2 bases, J lost 8 bases, and 4 bases lay in between. Full variable domain (outside the CDR3, taken from reference TRBV2 and TRBJ2-1): EPEVTQTPSHQVTQMGQEVILRCVPISNHLYFYWYRQILGQKVEFLVSFYNNEISEKSEIFDDQFSVERPDGSNFTLKIRSTKLEDSAMYFCASSEFHEQFFGPGTRLTVL.

This clone has just one count. The CDR3 nucleotides are TGTGCTAGTGGTTTCGGGACTAGCGGTCACAATGAGCAGTTCTTC. Translation gives CASGFGTSGHNEQFF. The chain recombines TRBV12-5 with TRBJ2-1; 11 bases are a match to TRBD2. V shed 3 bases and J 5 bases; nucleotides not matched to a gene: 3. This CDR3 region has 15 residues. Germline values: CDR1 LGHNT, CDR2 FRNRAP. The full variable domain, its missing parts supplied by reference TRBV12-5 and TRBJ2-1, is DARVTQTPRHKVTEMGQEVTMRCQPILGHNTVFWYRQTMMQGLELLAYFRNRAPLDDSGMPKDRFSAEMPDATLATLKIQPSEPRDSAVYFCASGFGTSGHNEQFFGPGTRLTVL.

This clone was counted once. V is TRBV7-8 and J is TRBJ2-7; a possible D gene is TRBD2 (5 bases). The CDR3 runs to 16 residues. CDR1 and CDR2 from the germline V gene are SGHVS and FQNEAQ. Trimming cost V 1 base and J 5 bases, with 18 bases left between them. The CDR3 coding sequence is TGTGCCAGCAGCTTAGGATCGGGGAGAGGTTGGAACGAGCAGTACTTC. Translated: CASSLGSGRGWNEQYF.

The chain uses TRBV6-1 and TRBJ1-4; no firm D call. Germline assignment: CDR1 MNHNS and CDR2 SASEGT. Trimming cost V 1 base and J 0 bases, with 21 bases left between them. The CDR3 length is 20 residues. CDR3 region: CASSEDPMGSGWATNEKLFF. As DNA, the CDR3 is TGTGCCAGCAGTGAAGATCCCATGGGGTCCGGGTGGGCAACTAATGAAAAACTGTTTTTT.

This clone was picked up one time. The V and J genes are TRBV27 and TRBJ2-7, with 13 bases that match TRBD2. J was trimmed by 2 bases and V by 2 bases; bases with no gene match: 6. The length of the CDR3 is 17 residues. CDR1 and CDR2 (germline): MNHEY, SMNVEV (reference sequence). The DNA of the CDR3 is TGTGCCAGCAGTTTACAAGGACTAGCGGGAGAGGCCTACGAGCAGTACTTC. This sequence encodes CASSLQGLAGEAYEQYF.